The sequence of this TCR beta chain was determined in a study of glioma-infiltrating T cells after dendritic cell vaccination (dated by TCRdb to the mid-2010s). With regard to the full study: The cohort comprised around 15 glioblastoma patients from Phase I and II dendritic cell vaccination trials, 9 newly diagnosed and 6 with recurrent disease. Between about 2003 and 2012, patients were given autologous tumor lysate-pulsed dendritic cell vaccination. Tumor-infiltrating lymphocyte content was quantified and tumor and blood repertoires were compared in dendritic cell-vaccinated glioblastoma patients by deep sequencing of TCR beta CDR3 regions. Survival after dendritic cell vaccination was correlated with TCR sequencing metrics, such as TIL content and the overlap between tumor and blood repertoires. Each patient got three intradermal injections of the dendritic cell vaccine, spaced at biweekly intervals, in the arm below the axilla. The vaccine was prepared from monocyte-derived dendritic cells that were cultured for more than six days with IL-4 and GM-CSF and then pulsed overnight with autologous tumor lysate.

The CDR3 numbers 14 residues from cysteine through phenylalanine. CDR3 DNA only is kept here, 42 bases in frame from base 1. V is reduced by 4 bases and J by 4 bases, leaving a spacing of 15 bases between them. Looking up the germline V gene yields CDR1 SGHRS and CDR2 YFSETQ. Selection of patients required sufficient residual fresh-frozen tumor tissue and over two years of available survival data. An isocitrate dehydrogenase mutation was not carried by any of the glioblastoma patients, although molecular status was otherwise variable. PBMC were collected before vaccination, two weeks after the third vaccination, and at tumor progression if tumor progression occurred. The Qiagen DNeasy Blood extraction Kit was used to extract genomic DNA. TCRB CDR3 regions were amplified from roughly 1.8 ug genomic DNA, or all available DNA if less, using the immunoSEQ assay. The multiplex PCR relied on 60 forward primers for TCR V beta segments and 13 reverse primers for J beta segments. To estimate reads per starting template, synthetic control templates were spiked into each sample at limiting dilution. The Illumina HiSeq System generated sequencing reads of 87 bp. As for the authors' bioinformatics: PCR and sequencing errors were removed by merging closely related sequences with a nearest neighbor algorithm. TCR overlap was measured as the percentage of unique tumor TCR beta sequences that were also present in the peripheral blood of the same patient. TCRdb retrieved this table from immuneACCESS and kept in-frame rearrangements only. Not all clones are present; in checked studies, unresolved V genes account for under half, and no reason is known for the remainder. V, J and clone size were drawn from that table, and D and trimming were deduced from the DNA. The sample table shows roughly 70,000 clones, and roughly 87% are seen once. The ten top clones hold 2% to 2.5% of the sample.

Overall study outcomes, separate from this receptor: The cohort was small and heterogeneous, with few patients having full blood and tumor sets and even fewer initial-recurrent tumor pairs. After dendritic cell vaccination, a higher estimated pretreatment TIL content predicted longer time to progression and overall survival. The response model built on TCR overlap across three groups was characterized as speculative, with prospective validation still needed. No direct relationship between TCR clonality and survival was found, suggesting a diverse polyclonal response may matter.

Points on this clone: What antigen it recognizes has not been identified. No per-base quality is available; no much larger clone lies one base away.

The input for sequencing was blood, taken before dendritic cell vaccination. The chain uses TRBV5-1 and TRBJ2-7; possibly the D gene is TRBD2, per 6 matching bases. This TCR came from a human donor with glioblastoma. Read as DNA, the sequence is TGCGCCAGCAGCACGGGACTCTCACCTTACGAGCAGTACTTC. Translation gives CASSTGLSPYEQYF.